Listed below are T cell receptor beta chains from one sample, sequenced in a study of CD4 T cells in relation to SARS-CoV-2 and coronaviruses. TCRdb's copy holds only in-frame clones and misses some; the assay was immunoSEQ multiplex PCR. The sample includes roughly 30,000 clones, more than 65% of them seen just once. These receptors' targets are unknown. The sequenced sample consisted of memory CD4+ T cells from PBMCs, cultured in vitro. These receptors originate from an adult with COVID-19. CDR3s include the opening cysteine and the closing phenylalanine or tryptophan. Each record gives: clone size, D gene, V gene, J gene, CDR3 DNA, CDR3 protein. The D gene is left open where the match is weak. Not all rows give a size; the values are once, few, many and, for expanded clones, a class.

clone_size: NA
d_call: TRBD2
v_call: TRBV4-1
j_call: TRBJ2-3
cdr3_nt: TGCGCCAGCAGCCAAGATGCTCCTAGCGGGGCGTCCTCGGGTACGCAGTATTTT
cdr3_aa: CASSQDAPSGASSGTQYF

clone_size: NA
d_call: NA
v_call: TRBV27
j_call: TRBJ2-1
cdr3_nt: TGTGCCAGCAGTCCCCCCGGGAGATACTACAATGAGCAGTTCTTC
cdr3_aa: CASSPPGRYYNEQFF

clone_size: NA
d_call: NA
v_call: TRBV9
j_call: TRBJ1-2
cdr3_nt: TGTGCCAGCAGCGCCCGACAGCACCGCAACTATGGCTACACCTTC
cdr3_aa: CASSARQHRNYGYTF

clone_size: NA
d_call: TRBD1
v_call: TRBV7-8
j_call: TRBJ2-1
cdr3_nt: TGTGCCAGCAGACGGACAGGGGGCGATGAGCAGTTCTTC
cdr3_aa: CASRRTGGDEQFF

clone_size: NA
d_call: NA
v_call: TRBV3-1/TRBV3-2
j_call: TRBJ2-3
cdr3_nt: TGTGCCAGCAGCCAAGTGAGGGGCACGGATACGCAGTATTTT
cdr3_aa: CASSQVRGTDTQYF

clone_size: NA
d_call: NA
v_call: TRBV5-1
j_call: TRBJ2-1
cdr3_nt: TGCGCCAGCAGCTTGGCCCGGGACACCTGGTCCAATGAGCAGTTCTTC
cdr3_aa: CASSLARDTWSNEQFF

clone_size: NA
d_call: NA
v_call: TRBV11-3
j_call: TRBJ1-1
cdr3_nt: TGTGCCAGCAGCTTAGGGGCTGGTGAAGCTTTCTTT
cdr3_aa: CASSLGAGEAFF

clone_size: NA
d_call: TRBD1
v_call: TRBV3-1/TRBV3-2
j_call: TRBJ1-2
cdr3_nt: TGTGCCAGCCATGCCCTAGGACAGGGAGGTGGCTACACCTTC
cdr3_aa: CASHALGQGGGYTF

clone_size: NA
d_call: TRBD2
v_call: TRBV10-3
j_call: TRBJ2-5
cdr3_nt: TGTGCCATCAGTGACGTCACTAGCGGGGAAGAGACCCAGTACTTC
cdr3_aa: CAISDVTSGEETQYF

clone_size: few
d_call: NA
v_call: TRBV30
j_call: TRBJ2-1
cdr3_nt: TGTGCCTGGAGTCTGGGACGAGACAATGAGCAGTTCTTC
cdr3_aa: CAWSLGRDNEQFF

clone_size: NA
d_call: NA
v_call: TRBV7-3
j_call: TRBJ2-2
cdr3_nt: TGTGCCAGCAGCCCCCAGGGAAACACCGGGGAGCTGTTTTTT
cdr3_aa: CASSPQGNTGELFF

clone_size: NA
d_call: NA
v_call: TRBV6-5
j_call: TRBJ2-7
cdr3_nt: TGTGCCAGCAGAAAAAGTGGGTACTACGAGCAGTACTTC
cdr3_aa: CASRKSGYYEQYF